This TCR beta chain was found in a study of blood T cell repertoires in COVID-19. Study summary: Sites across the United States, Italy and Spain contributed samples from acute and convalescent COVID-19.

Measured with immunoSEQ multiplex PCR; TCRdb has only the in-frame clones, and not every one. This repertoire shows approximately 300,000 clones, roughly 85% found once; its top ten account for roughly 4%. Between the trimmed V and J ends, which lost 4 bases and 8 bases, there was a span of 14 bases. In germline, CDR1 is SGHTA, CDR2 FQGNSA. The CDR3 totals 14 residues. Researchers sorted participants into cohorts using their self-reported clinical history. The receptor comes from a woman aged 25 to 39 who had recovered from COVID-19. Material for sequencing was PBMCs or T cells enriched from blood (not recorded which). The gene calls are TRBV7-2 and TRBJ1-4; D is possibly TRBD1 (6 bases). CDR3 residues: CASSSRGLSEKLFF. CDR3 sequence (DNA): TGTGCCAGCAGCTCCAGGGGTCTTAGCGAAAAACTGTTTTTT.